This record concerns one T cell receptor beta chain sequence. Its specificity is not known. One end of the junction varies from germline; a read error may be responsible. Additional DNA sequences in this sample encode the identical CDR3. The data were obtained in a study of cytomegalovirus exposure and HLA in healthy donors. Broader study findings: The authors later found most CMV-associated TCR beta chains appeared HLA-restricted. The study labeled fewer than 200 TCR beta chains cytomegalovirus-associated.

PCR was performed using 60 Vbeta and 13 Jbeta primers. As processed by the authors: Counted up in a later analysis, unique TCR beta chains came to roughly 80 million, with 9.5 million to 13 million shared. Only in-frame clones appear in the TCRdb table, and some are missing; sequencing was by immunoSEQ multiplex PCR. The D gene and trimming were derived from the DNA, and the V and J assignments and clone size from that table. The repertoire holds some 190,000 clones, less than 80% seen once, with about 1.5% in the top ten. CDR1 is SSHAT and CDR2 is FNYEAQ in the germline V gene (reference sequence). The CDR3 contains 15 residues.

Material for sequencing was PBMCs. V and J are TRBV7-7 and TRBJ2-3; 11 bases fit TRBD2. This clonotype was sampled from a man younger than 35 in good health and CMV-seronegative. The CDR3 DNA is TGTGCTAGCAGCTTAACTAGCGGGGGTACAGATACGCAGTATTTT. Its protein product is CASSLTSGGTDTQYF.